This entry lists 23 T cell receptor beta chains sequenced from one sample in a study of metastatic and nonmetastatic thyroid tumors (dated by TCRdb to about 2020). None of the patients had been given any treatment before thyroid surgery. Libraries were made using PCR. Sequencing instrument: Illumina HiSeq 4000. Clones were called with MiXCR by TCRdb after fastp trimmed the public reads at Q25, and only in-frame beta chains were retained. The sample table shows 20,000 to 25,000 clones, and 15% are seen once. The top ten constitute 38% of the sample. Material for sequencing was blood. These TCRs come from a female donor with papillary thyroid cancer or a benign thyroid nodule (not recorded which). Some clones in this sample may be carry-over from other donors' samples.

This clone was counted ten times or more. For the CDR3, the DNA is TGTGCCAGCAGCGTAGGGGAACTAGGGGGTTACAATGAGCAGTTCTTC. Its protein product is CASSVGELGGYNEQFF. The chain couples TRBV9 to TRBJ2-1; D is possibly TRBD1 (6 bases). CDR1 and CDR2 from the germline V gene are SGDLS and YYNGEE. The CDR3 contains 16 residues. The ends were cut back, 0 bases at V and 4 bases at J, with 14 bases in the middle.

The sample holds many counts of this clone. The rearrangement links TRBV2 to TRBJ1-2; D remains ambiguous. This CDR3 has 14 residues. Per germline, CDR1 SNHLY and CDR2 FYNNEI. Deletions cut 3 bases from V and 8 bases from J, with 16 bases between. The CDR3 nucleotides are TGTGCCAGCAGTGAGGGAACAGTGACGAGAGGCTACACCTTC. Encoded protein: CASSEGTVTRGYTF.

This clone was seen repeatedly, ten times or more. This rearrangement joins TRBV30 to TRBJ1-1, with D possibly matching TRBD1 (5 bases). Germline assignment: CDR1 GTSNPN and CDR2 SVGIG (reference sequence). The CDR3 is made up of 13 amino acids. Trimming stripped 5 bases from V and 1 base from J, with 11 bases between. Here the CDR3 reads CAWSGGGNTEAFF. The CDR3 DNA follows: TGTGCCTGGTCGGGGGGAGGGAACACTGAAGCTTTCTTT.

This clone was found a few times. This chain connects TRBV27 to TRBJ2-7, with a possible D match to TRBD2 (5 bases). The CDR3 spans 15 residues. V was clipped by 2 bases and J by 3 bases, with 14 bases between them. Germline V gene lookup returns CDR1 MNHEY and CDR2 SMNVEV (reference sequence). Here the CDR3 reads CASSLRDPRYYEQYF. The CDR3 DNA sequence: TGTGCCAGCAGTTTACGGGATCCTAGGTACTACGAGCAGTACTTC.

Ten or more counts support this clone. V gene TRBV5-4 combines with J gene TRBJ1-4, with 9 bases matching TRBD1. The trim removed 4 bases at V and 8 bases at J, leaving 9 bases unmatched. The CDR3 runs to 15 residues. Germline V gives CDR1 SGHNT, CDR2 YYREEE (reference sequence). CDR3 sequence (DNA): TGTGCCAGCAGCCCCCAACAGGGGGCCGGAGAAAAACTGTTTTTT. Its translation is CASSPQQGAGEKLFF.

Comment on this clone: Compared with germline, one end of the junction differs, possibly owing to a read error. J is TRBJ2-7 and V is TRBV5-6, with TRBD2 matching 7 bases. The J call may be wrong; the DNA end is better matched by TRBJ2-1. Germline assignment: CDR1 SGHDT and CDR2 YYEEEE. The CDR3 runs 13 residues. The CDR3 reads CPSSLGGDYEQFF. Here the CDR3 DNA reads TGTCCCAGCAGCTTGGGCGGGGACTACGAGCAGTTCTTC.

The V and J genes are TRBV6-9 and TRBJ2-7, with 10 bases identical to TRBD1. The germline V gene has CDR1 MNHGY and CDR2 SVAAGI. CDR3 length: 13 residues. The J segment lost 12 bases and the V segment lost 4 bases, leaving 9 bases of the junction unmatched. Here the CDR3 reads CASSLLSRDRGYF. The CDR3 DNA sequence: TGTGCCAGCAGTTTATTATCTCGGGACAGGGGGTACTTC.

This clone was recorded at least ten times. The CDR3 DNA is TGTGCCAGCAGCCGCCCTGAACAGGGCTTGGGTGGCTACACCTTC. Its protein is CASSRPEQGLGGYTF. V is TRBV11-2 and J is TRBJ1-2, with a weak D call TRBD1 (6 bases). Per the germline V gene, CDR1 is SGHAT and CDR2 is FQNNGV. V lost 5 bases, J lost 7 bases, and 20 bases lay in between. The CDR3 covers 15 residues.

This chain connects TRBV6-2 or TRBV6-3 to TRBJ2-7; D is ambiguous. V gave up 0 bases and J gave up 4 bases, with 7 bases separating them. Germline-derived CDR1 and CDR2 are MNHEY and SVGEGT. This CDR3 has 13 amino acids. CDR3 coding DNA: TGTGCCAGCAGTTACTCGAGTCCGTACGAGCAGTACTTC. This codes for CASSYSSPYEQYF.

This clone came up many times. The genes are TRBV5-1 and TRBJ2-4; TRBD1 aligns across 8 bases. J gave up 0 bases and V 4 bases, and 6 bases lay outside the gene matches. The CDR3 runs to 16 residues. CDR1 is SGHRS and CDR2 is YFSETQ in the germline V gene. CDR3 residues: CASSLTGAAAKNIQYF. DNA of the CDR3: TGCGCCAGCAGCCTGACAGGGGCGGCAGCCAAAAACATTCAGTACTTC.

This clone was seen at least ten times. This chain links TRBV7-2 with TRBJ1-6; D is unresolved. Germline V gene data show CDR1 as SGHTA and CDR2 as FQGNSA. Trimming shortened V by 5 bases and J by 7 bases, and 18 bases separated the two germline ends. The CDR3 contains 16 residues. The DNA for the CDR3 is TGTGCCAGCAGCCCAGCCAATGGGATTATAAATTCACCCCTCCACTTT. Protein sequence: CASSPANGIINSPLHF.

A note on this clone: The junction and the germline gene differ at one end; a read error may be behind it. This chain connects TRBV2 to TRBJ2-5, with a possible D match to TRBD2 (5 bases). The length of the CDR3 is 14 residues. The germline gives CDR1 SNHLY, CDR2 FYNNEI. In DNA form, the CDR3 reads TGTGCCAGCAGTGATAATAGCGCCTACGAGACCGAGTACTTC. Encoded protein: CASSDNSAYETEYF.

This clone was seen a handful of times. The chain has TRBV28 and TRBJ1-2; 8 bases map to TRBD1. Trimming at V came to 6 bases and at J to 6 bases, leaving 12 bases not matched to a gene. CDR1 and CDR2 from the germline V gene are MDHEN and SYDVKM. The CDR3 has 15 residues. Here the CDR3 DNA reads TGTGCCAGCAGCGCCGCCAGACAGGGGACGGATGGCTACACCTTC. This gives the protein CASSAARQGTDGYTF.

This clone was counted at least ten times. The rearrangement uses TRBV7-9 and TRBJ1-6; the D is unclear. The germline CDR1 and CDR2 sequences are SEHNR and FQNEAQ (reference sequence). V was clipped by 4 bases and J by 7 bases, with 8 bases between them. The CDR3 spans 13 residues. The CDR3 reads CASSYTENSPLHF. The CDR3 region has the DNA TGTGCCAGCAGCTACACGGAGAATTCACCCCTCCACTTT.

The chain combines TRBV11-2 with TRBJ2-3, with 11 bases lining up with TRBD2. V trimming: 5 bases; J trimming: 3 bases; junction bases outside the gene matches: 4. The germline gives CDR1 SGHAT, CDR2 FQNNGV. The CDR3 sequence is 15 residues long. The CDR3 spells CASSPSSGRTDTQYF. In DNA form, the CDR3 reads TGTGCCAGCAGCCCGTCTAGCGGGAGGACAGATACGCAGTATTTT. The full variable domain, completed using reference TRBV11-2 and TRBJ2-3, is EAGVAQSPRYKIIEKRQSVAFWCNPISGHATLYWYQQILGQGPKLLIQFQNNGVVDDSQLPKDRFSAERLKGVDSTLKIQPAKLEDSAVYLCASSPSSGRTDTQYFGPGTRLTVL.

This clone was observed at least ten times. The chain couples TRBV6-1 to TRBJ1-4; 11 positions agree with TRBD1. The V gene end was trimmed by 4 bases and the J gene end by 2 bases; junction bases not matched to a gene: 9. This CDR3 is built from 18 residues. Germline V gene data show CDR1 as MNHNS and CDR2 as SASEGT. CDR3 coding DNA: TGTGCCAGCAGTGCCCAGGACAGGGGGCGTGTTACTAATGAAAAACTGTTTTTT. Translating it yields CASSAQDRGRVTNEKLFF.

This clone was observed at least ten times. The V call is TRBV30, the J call TRBJ1-2; possible D gene TRBD1, 5 bases. The length of the CDR3 is 18 residues. Trimming removed 6 bases at V and 5 bases at J, with 31 bases between. The germline V gene encodes CDR1 GTSNPN and CDR2 SVGIG (reference sequence). The CDR3 DNA reads TGTGCCTGTCCGAGGTGGCAACCGGGACCATCCCCGAGATATGGCTACACCTTC. This translates into CACPRWQPGPSPRYGYTF. Full variable domain (missing parts from reference TRBV30 and TRBJ1-2): SQTIHQWPATLVQPVGSPLSLECTVEGTSNPNLYWYRQAAGRGLQLLFYSVGIGQISSEVPQNLSASRPQDRQFILSSKKLLLSDSGFYLCACPRWQPGPSPRYGYTFGSGTRLTVV.

At least ten counts were recorded for this clone. The rearrangement uses TRBV20-1 and TRBJ1-6; no clear D. Deletions cut 3 bases from V and 5 bases from J, with 11 bases between. The length of the CDR3 is 14 residues. The germline CDR1 and CDR2 sequences are DFQATT and SNEGSKA (reference sequence). The CDR3 reads CSARAGQNNSPLHF. DNA for the CDR3: TGCAGTGCTAGGGCGGGTCAGAATAATTCACCCCTCCACTTT.

This clone was found many times. The chain is built from TRBV28 and TRBJ1-6, with 12 bases fitting TRBD1. Looked up from germline, CDR1 is MDHEN and CDR2 is SYDVKM. The CDR3 runs to 18 residues. The V and J ends lost 5 bases and 6 bases, in that order; junction bases with no gene match: 11. The CDR3 DNA sequence: TGTGCCAGCAGTCCCGGGACAGGGGGCGCTATTTTTAATTCACCCCTCCACTTT. It codes for CASSPGTGGAIFNSPLHF.

Ten or more counts support this clone. This chain uses TRBV24-1 with TRBJ2-7; D remains ambiguous. V lost 0 bases and J lost 5, with 1 base in between. CDR1 KGHDR and CDR2 SFDVKD come from the germline V gene. CDR3 size: 11 residues. The CDR3 loop reads CATSDLNEQYF. The CDR3 DNA reads as TGTGCCACCAGTGATTTGAACGAGCAGTACTTC.

The V gene is TRBV7-9, the J gene TRBJ1-3, with a tentative D call TRBD1 (5 bases). CDR1 is SEHNR, CDR2 FQNEAQ, per germline (reference sequence). V lost 6 bases and J 0 bases, leaving 12 bases between the germline ends. The CDR3 covers 15 residues. DNA for the CDR3: TGTGCCAGCAGTTTTGACAGAATCTCTGGAAACACCATATATTTT. Its translation is CASSFDRISGNTIYF.

By frequency in the sample, this clone is medium-sized. The same CDR3 arises from other DNA sequences in this sample as well. V is TRBV11-3 and J is TRBJ2-7; 7 bases fit TRBD2. There are 15 residues in the CDR3. In germline, CDR1 is SGHNT, CDR2 YENEEA. Trimming at V came to 3 bases and at J to 2 bases, leaving 7 bases not matched to a gene. This chain's CDR3 is CASSFRGEGAYEQYF. CDR3 nucleotide sequence: TGTGCCAGCAGCTTCCGCGGGGAGGGTGCCTACGAGCAGTACTTC.

This clone was seen at least ten times. Other DNA sequences in this specimen translate into the identical CDR3. This chain joins TRBV18 and TRBJ2-7, with D unresolved. Germline-derived CDR1 and CDR2 are KGHSH and LQKENI. The CDR3 length is 13 residues. Trimming shortened V by 4 bases and J by 6 bases, and 13 bases separated the two germline ends. In nucleotides, the CDR3 is TGTGCCAGCTCACAATGGGAACAGTCCGAGCAGTACTTC. Protein: CASSQWEQSEQYF.